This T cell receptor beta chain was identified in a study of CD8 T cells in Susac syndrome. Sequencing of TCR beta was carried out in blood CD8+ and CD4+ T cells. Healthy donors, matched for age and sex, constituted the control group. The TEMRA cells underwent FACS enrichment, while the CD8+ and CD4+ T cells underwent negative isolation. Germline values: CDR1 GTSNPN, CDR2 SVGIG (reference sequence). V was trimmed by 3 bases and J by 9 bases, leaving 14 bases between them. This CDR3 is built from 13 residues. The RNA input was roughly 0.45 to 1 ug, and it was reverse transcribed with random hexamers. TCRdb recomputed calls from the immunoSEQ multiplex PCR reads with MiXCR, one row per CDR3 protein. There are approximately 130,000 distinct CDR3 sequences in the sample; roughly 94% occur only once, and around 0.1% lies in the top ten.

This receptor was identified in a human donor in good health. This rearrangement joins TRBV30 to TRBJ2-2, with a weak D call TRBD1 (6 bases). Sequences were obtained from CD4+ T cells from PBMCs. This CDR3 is CAWRIQGSRELFF. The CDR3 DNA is TGTGCCTGGAGAATACAGGGTTCCAGGGAGCTGTTTTTT.